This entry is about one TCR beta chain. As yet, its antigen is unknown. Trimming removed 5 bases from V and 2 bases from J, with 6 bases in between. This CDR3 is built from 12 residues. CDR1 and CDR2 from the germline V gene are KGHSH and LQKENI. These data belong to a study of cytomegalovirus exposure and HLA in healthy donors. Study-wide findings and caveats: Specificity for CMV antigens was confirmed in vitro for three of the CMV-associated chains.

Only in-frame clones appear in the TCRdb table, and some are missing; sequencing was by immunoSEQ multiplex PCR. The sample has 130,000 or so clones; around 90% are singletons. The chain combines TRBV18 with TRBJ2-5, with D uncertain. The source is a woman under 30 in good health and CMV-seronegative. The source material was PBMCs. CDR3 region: CASSLTQETQYF. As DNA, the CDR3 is TGTGCCAGCTCATTAACACAAGAGACCCAGTACTTC.